The T cell receptor beta chain under discussion was sequenced for a study of identical twins (dated by TCRdb to 2015 to 2016). Background on the whole study: TCR alpha and beta repertoires from monozygotic twins, unrelated adults of various ages and cord blood were deep-sequenced to test whether fetal clonotypes persist. Replicate twin experiments were performed at different times using different library preparation protocols to rule out contamination.

All donors were healthy Caucasians. The twin cohort comprised three pairs of female monozygotic twins, all aged roughly 18 to 29 years. The RNA used for TCR libraries was isolated from peripheral blood mononuclear cells. Libraries were prepared through 5' RACE. TCRdb names Illumina HiSeq 2000 as the instrument used. A universal primer binding site was added through template switching, and the final cDNA carried a unique molecular identifier so that TCR cDNA molecules could be counted accurately. First-strand cDNA for TCR alpha and beta chains was synthesized from specific primers in the conserved constant-segment region. To control for contamination, every cDNA library was double barcoded, receiving both a SMART-Mk sample barcode and Illumina barcodes. Two successive PCR steps introduced TruSeq adapter sequences along with Illumina sample barcodes. TCR alpha and beta cDNA libraries were sequenced on the Illumina HiSeq platform with custom primers. As for the original processing: MiGEC was used to process raw reads and extract unique molecular identifiers, and MiXCR was used to find CDR3 positions. For each individual, recombination models were inferred using an EM algorithm with the repgenHMM and IGoR tools. The analysis of shared clonotypes was done with the tcR package in R, with sharing normalized by the product of cloneset sizes. To study raw recombination free of thymic and clonal selection effects, out-of-frame nonproductive sequences were analyzed. Using fastp at Q25 and MiXCR, TCRdb reprocessed the public reads and kept productive beta chains. Each entry merges the rows of one CDR3 protein and shows their most common DNA and genes. TCRdb's processing, not the study's, gives the V and J calls here. The sample profile shows about 810,000 distinct CDR3 sequences; 9% to 15% of them were found once. The biggest ten clones account for under 2% of the sample.

A few counts support this clonotype. Its recognized antigen is unknown. No much larger clonotype is one base removed from it; base qualities were not supplied. General findings and caveats noted by the study authors: Conclusions relied on cross-sectional statistical analysis, since the same donors could not be followed over many years. Fewer insertions were carried by abundant cord blood beta clonotypes; a weaker similar trend was observed in young adult naive repertoires, while no such trend was observed in memory repertoires. Compared with coincidental sharing between unrelated individuals, an excess of low generation-probability sequences was observed among out-of-frame TCR alpha sequences shared between twins. Zero-insertion analyses could be partly confounded by invariant T cells such as MAIT and iNKT, though diverse VJ usage argued against such confounding for most clonotypes. In beta out-of-frame sequences, excess twin sharing was weaker, because having fewer shared sequences lowered the signal-to-noise ratio. Out-of-frame TCR alpha sharing in monozygotic twins was systematically underestimated by recombination models, whereas sharing between unrelated individuals was in agreement with the recombination models.

The germline V gene encodes CDR1 SNHLY and CDR2 FYNNEI. The cysteine opens and the phenylalanine closes a CDR3 of 15 amino acids. The DNA shown is the 45-base CDR3, in frame from base 1. Between the V and J ends, shortened by 2 bases and 2 bases respectively, the junction contains 10 bases. The same data also contributed to another study, on yellow fever vaccine responses in identical twins. Per that second paper: According to the authors, in identical twins the way T cells responded to vaccination appeared partly convergent and partly personalized. Focusing on identical twins, the study followed the T cell clones that responded to the vaccine, and did so with precision.

This clonotype was obtained from a woman aged 18-29 years in good health. What was sequenced was PBMCs. The rearranged segments are TRBV2 and TRBJ2-1; confidence is insufficient to name the D gene. The DNA is TGTGCCAGCAGTGAATGGCAGATGCCCTACAATGAGCAGTTCTTC. This sequence encodes CASSEWQMPYNEQFF.